This record concerns one T cell receptor (beta chain) sequence. The data originate from a study of OX40 agonist ivuxolimab in advanced cancers. Looking at the study overall: Patients undergoing dose escalation presented with hepatocellular carcinoma, melanoma, renal cell or head and neck cancer. The eligibility criteria allowed prior anti-PD-1, anti-PD-L1 or anti-CTLA-4 therapy, and 40% had some.

The repertoire was sequenced with immunoSEQ multiplex PCR; TCRdb's copy has only in-frame clones and lacks some. The table has 65,000 to 70,000 clones, around nine tenths seen once. This CDR3 region has 14 residues. Between the trimmed V and J ends, which lost 5 bases and 3 bases, there was a span of 13 bases. Germline-derived CDR1 and CDR2 are MNHEY and SMNVEV (reference sequence). Material: CD4+ or CD8+ T cells sorted from blood, obtained in a trial of the OX40 agonist ivuxolimab. This TCR was sampled from an adult with an advanced solid tumor such as melanoma, head and neck, liver or kidney cancer. The chain employs TRBV27 and TRBJ2-5; no clear D gene. CDR3 nucleotide sequence: TGTGCCAGCAGTGCATTTTCGGTGGAAGAGACCCAGTACTTC. This gives the protein CASSAFSVEETQYF.